This T cell receptor (beta chain) was captured by sequencing in a study of spatial heterogeneity in lung cancer. On the study more broadly: There were consistently more beta-chain sequences detected than alpha-chain sequences.

Germline V gene data show CDR1 as SGHRS and CDR2 as YFSETQ. The CDR3 has 15 amino acids. The time point is: sample taken at primary tumor resection. This clonotype was seen ten or more times. As yet, its antigen is unknown. Compared with germline, one end of the junction differs, possibly owing to a read error. One entry per CDR3 protein results from TCRdb running MiXCR on the 5' RACE reads. The sample shows around 8,100 distinct CDR3 sequences, roughly 12% of them seen only once. General study results and limits: Regional and ubiquitous nonsynonymous mutations were tracked by counts of regional and ubiquitous expanded TCRs, respectively. Tumor mutation count correlated with how many alpha and beta TCRs expanded intratumorally. The study estimated around 7.2% alpha and 12% to 15% beta chain coverage of tumor T cells.

The source material was lung tumor tissue, sampled at surgery. The J gene is TRBJ2-7, the V gene TRBV5-1, with D possibly TRBD2 on 6 matching bases. This TCR was recovered from a male donor with early-stage non-small cell lung cancer. The CDR3 bases are TGCGTCAGCAGCTTGGAGGGGCTACACTCCTACGAGCAGTACTTC. Protein: CVSSLEGLHSYEQYF.